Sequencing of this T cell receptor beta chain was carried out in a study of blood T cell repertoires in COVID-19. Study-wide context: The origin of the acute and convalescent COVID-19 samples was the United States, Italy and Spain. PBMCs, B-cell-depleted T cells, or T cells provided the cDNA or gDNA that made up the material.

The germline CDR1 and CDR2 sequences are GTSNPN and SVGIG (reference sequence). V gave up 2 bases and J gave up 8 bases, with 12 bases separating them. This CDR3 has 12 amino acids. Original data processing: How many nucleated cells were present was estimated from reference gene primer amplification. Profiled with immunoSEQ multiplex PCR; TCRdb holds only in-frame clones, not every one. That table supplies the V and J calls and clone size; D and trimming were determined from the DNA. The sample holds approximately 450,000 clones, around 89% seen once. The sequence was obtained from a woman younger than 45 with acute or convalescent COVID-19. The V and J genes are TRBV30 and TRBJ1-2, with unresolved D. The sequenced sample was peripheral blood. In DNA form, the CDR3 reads TGTGCCTGGAGTAGTGGGCTCCACGGCTACACCTTC. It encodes CAWSSGLHGYTF. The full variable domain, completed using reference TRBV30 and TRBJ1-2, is SQTIHQWPATLVQPVGSPLSLECTVEGTSNPNLYWYRQAAGRGLQLLFYSVGIGQISSEVPQNLSASRPQDRQFILSSKKLLLSDSGFYLCAWSSGLHGYTFGSGTRLTVV.